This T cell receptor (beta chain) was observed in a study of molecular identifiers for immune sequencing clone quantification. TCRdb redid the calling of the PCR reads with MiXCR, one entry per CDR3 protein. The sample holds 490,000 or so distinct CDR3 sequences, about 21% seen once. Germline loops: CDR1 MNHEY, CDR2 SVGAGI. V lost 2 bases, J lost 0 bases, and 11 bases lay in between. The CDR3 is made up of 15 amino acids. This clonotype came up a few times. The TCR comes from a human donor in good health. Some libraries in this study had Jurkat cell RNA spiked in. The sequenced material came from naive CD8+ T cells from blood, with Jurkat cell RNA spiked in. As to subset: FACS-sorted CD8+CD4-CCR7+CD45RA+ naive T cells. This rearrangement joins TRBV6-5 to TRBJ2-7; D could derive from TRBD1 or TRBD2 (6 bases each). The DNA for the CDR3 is TGTGCCAGCAGTTACGGGGGGCAGAGCTCCTACGAGCAGTACTTC. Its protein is CASSYGGQSSYEQYF.